What follows are 7 T cell receptor beta chains derived from one specimen sequenced in a study of control samples from healthy donors and cancer patients. Data came from immunoSEQ multiplex PCR; TCRdb stores just in-frame clones and leaves some out. In the table there are some 95,000 clones, roughly 92% of which are singletons. The sample consisted of blood. Source of these receptors: a human donor in good health. The donor label of this sample is uncertain.

The chain recombines TRBV12-3 or TRBV12-4 with TRBJ2-2; TRBD1 matches at 8 bases. Trimming cost V 4 bases and J 7 bases; bases outside gene matches: 2. The CDR3 covers 13 residues. CDR3 protein: CASSWGQDGELFF. CDR3 nucleotide sequence: TGTGCCAGCAGTTGGGGACAGGACGGGGAGCTGTTTTTT.

This chain uses TRBV24-1 with TRBJ2-4, with 8 bases matching TRBD2. The V gene end was trimmed by 3 bases and the J gene end by 7 bases; junction bases not matched to a gene: 7. The germline gives CDR1 KGHDR, CDR2 SFDVKD. The CDR3 has 15 amino acids. The CDR3 loop reads CATSDPTSGGNIQYF. In nucleotides, the CDR3 is TGTGCCACCAGTGATCCCACGTCGGGGGGGAACATTCAGTACTTC.

The CDR3 nucleotides read TGTGCCAGCAGTTATAGTAGCGGGGGATACCAAGAGACCCAGTACTTC. This sequence encodes CASSYSSGGYQETQYF. The chain employs TRBV6-5 and TRBJ2-5, with 9 bases identical to TRBD2. Looked up from germline, CDR1 is MNHEY and CDR2 is SVGAGI. The trim removed 3 bases at V and 0 bases at J, leaving 5 bases unmatched. The CDR3 contains 16 residues.

In nucleotides, the CDR3 is TGTGCCAGCGGGCAAACAGGAGAGACTGAAGCTTTCTTT. It is translated as CASGQTGETEAFF. The gene calls are TRBV2 and TRBJ1-1, with D perhaps TRBD1 (5 bases). This CDR3 comprises 13 residues. The germline V gene encodes CDR1 SNHLY and CDR2 FYNNEI. The germline V and J ends were trimmed by 8 bases and 5 bases, with 15 bases remaining between them.

V gene TRBV20-1 combines with J gene TRBJ2-3, with 10 bases that match TRBD2. Unmatched junction bases numbered 8, after V lost 3 bases and J lost 5 bases. The CDR3 totals 15 residues. Germline values: CDR1 DFQATT, CDR2 SNEGSKA (reference sequence). The CDR3 spells CSASSLAGDKDTQYF. CDR3 DNA: TGCAGTGCTAGTTCCCTAGCGGGGGACAAAGATACGCAGTATTTT.

This chain uses TRBV2 with TRBJ1-1, with 7 bases lining up with TRBD1. CDR3 length equals 14 residues. From germline, CDR1 is SNHLY and CDR2 FYNNEI. Trimming at V came to 4 bases and at J to 2 bases, leaving 4 bases not matched to a gene. CDR3 sequence (DNA): TGTGCCAGCAGTGGACAGGGAGCCAACACTGAAGCTTTCTTT. Its translation is CASSGQGANTEAFF.

V is TRBV10-3 and J is TRBJ2-1; maybe TRBD1 (6 bases). Germline-derived CDR1 and CDR2 are ENHRY and SYGVKD. The ends were cut back, 5 bases at V and 5 bases at J, with 13 bases in the middle. This CDR3 comprises 14 residues. CDR3 bases: TGTGCCATCAGTACAGGGAGTGGCCACAATGAGCAGTTCTTC. This codes for CAISTGSGHNEQFF.